Listed here is a single T cell receptor (beta chain). This record comes from a study of blood T cell repertoires in COVID-19. About the research overall: COVID-19 samples from acute and convalescent phases originated in the United States, Italy and Spain. Sample material is recorded as cDNA or gDNA derived from T cells, B-cell-depleted T cells, or PBMCs.

Participants were placed into cohorts based on the clinical history they reported. Cohort 3 donors were reported recovered after two negative PCRs, clearance, or symptom resolution. Only in-frame clones appear in the TCRdb table, and some are missing; sequencing was by immunoSEQ multiplex PCR. The sample yields approximately 300,000 clones, 89% seen once. J lost 3 bases, V lost 6 bases, and 2 bases had no gene match. CDR1 and CDR2 (germline): LNHNV, YYDKDF (reference sequence). This CDR3 is built from 13 residues. The gene calls are TRBV15 and TRBJ2-7; 10 nucleotides align to TRBD1. This TCR was recovered from a woman in her 30s who had recovered from COVID-19. Sequenced sample: PBMCs or T cells enriched from blood (not recorded which). This CDR3 is CATRRTGGYEQYF. The CDR3 DNA is TGTGCCACCAGACGGACAGGGGGCTACGAGCAGTACTTC.